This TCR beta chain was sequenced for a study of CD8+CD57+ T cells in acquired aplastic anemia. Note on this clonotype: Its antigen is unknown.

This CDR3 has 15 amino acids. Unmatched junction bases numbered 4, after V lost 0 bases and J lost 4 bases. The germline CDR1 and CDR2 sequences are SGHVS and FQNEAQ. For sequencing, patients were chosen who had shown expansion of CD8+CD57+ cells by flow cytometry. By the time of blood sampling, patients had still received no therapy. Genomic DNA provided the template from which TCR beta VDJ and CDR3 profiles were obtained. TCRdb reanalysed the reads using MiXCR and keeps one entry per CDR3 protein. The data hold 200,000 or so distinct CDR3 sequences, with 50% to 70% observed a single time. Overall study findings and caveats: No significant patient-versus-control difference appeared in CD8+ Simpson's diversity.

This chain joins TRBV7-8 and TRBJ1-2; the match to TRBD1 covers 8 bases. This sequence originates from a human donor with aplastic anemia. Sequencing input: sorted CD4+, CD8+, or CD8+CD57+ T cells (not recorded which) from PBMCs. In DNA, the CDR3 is TGTGCCAGCAGCTTAGCAGAGACAGGGGTCTATGGCTACACCTTC. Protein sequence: CASSLAETGVYGYTF.